This record covers a single T cell receptor beta chain. Its antigen is undetermined. These data come from a study of a mutant IDH1 vaccine in newly diagnosed glioma. Overall study context: Males made up about 60% and females approximately 38% of treated patients, whose mean age was about 41 years. Patients had received radiotherapy, temozolomide, or both previously, most receiving both.

The sample's time point: week 5, during vaccination. Each vaccine dose was 300 ug of mutant IDH1 20-mer peptide, with topical imiquimod. With V trimmed by 4 bases and J by 2 bases, 9 bases remained unmatched. The CDR3 has 16 amino acids. Germline V gene data show CDR1 as SGHNT and CDR2 as YENEEA. Only in-frame clones appear in the TCRdb table, and some are missing; sequencing was by immunoSEQ multiplex PCR. Among roughly 50,000 clones listed, approximately 82% were seen once. The sequence came from a woman aged 18-35 years with glioma. Some clones in this sample may be carry-over from other donors' samples. The chain joins TRBV11-3 to TRBJ2-7; the match to TRBD2 covers 9 bases. The sequencing here drew on PBMCs, taken from a glioma patient whose treatment included an IDH1 peptide vaccine. CDR3 nucleotide sequence: TGTGCCAGCAGCTCGAGAACTAGCGGGTCCACCTACGAGCAGTACTTC. This translates into CASSSRTSGSTYEQYF.